This TCR beta chain was found in a study of blood T cell repertoires in COVID-19. At the level of the study: Whether acute or convalescent, the COVID-19 samples came from the United States, Italy and Spain. The analysed material was cDNA or gDNA that came from T cells, B-cell-depleted T cells, or PBMCs.

The V gene's germline CDR1 is MDHEN and CDR2 SYDVKM. This CDR3 is 15 amino acids long. V lost 7 bases and J lost 5; bases outside the gene matches: 9. In the study's own analysis: The assay estimated nucleated cells by amplifying reference gene primers. The table came from immunoSEQ multiplex PCR; TCRdb's copy has only in-frame clones and leaves some out. The V and J calls and the clone size are those of that table, but D and trimming were determined from the DNA. The data contain 150,000 to 170,000 clones, approximately 85% of them singletons. The clonotype comes from a man aged 55 to 70 with COVID-19, enrolled during active disease. The chain employs TRBV28 and TRBJ2-1, with 9 bases fitting TRBD1. Sequenced sample: peripheral blood. This chain's CDR3 is CASTEQGAVNNEQFF. CDR3 coding DNA: TGTGCCAGCACCGAACAGGGGGCAGTCAACAATGAGCAGTTCTTC.